Shown below are 20 T cell receptor beta chains from a single sample sequenced in a study of T cell responses to AZD1222 COVID-19 vaccine. Using immunoSEQ multiplex PCR, the repertoire was profiled, and TCRdb retains in-frame clones only, with some absent. Found here are 120,000 to 150,000 clones, around 90% of them singletons; the top ten hold approximately 6%. The source was peripheral blood, collected on day 0 of AZD1222 vaccination. These receptors all come from an adult in good health.

The chain combines TRBV12-3 or TRBV12-4 with TRBJ2-2; D is unresolved. The CDR3 is 11 amino acids. The germline V and J ends were trimmed by 7 bases and 7 bases, with 7 bases remaining between them. The CDR3 loop reads CASTLSGELFF. The CDR3 DNA sequence: TGTGCCAGCACCTTAAGCGGGGAGCTGTTTTTT.

V is TRBV7-6 and J is TRBJ2-5; D perhaps matches TRBD1 (6 bases). Trimming stripped 7 bases from V and 1 base from J, with 16 bases between. This CDR3 is 15 amino acids long. Germline CDR1 SGHVS, CDR2 FNYEAQ. CDR3 bases: TGTGCCAGCATTCTACAGGGTTCCCGCCAAGAGACCCAGTACTTC. As protein: CASILQGSRQETQYF. The entire variable domain, with the rest obtained from reference TRBV7-6 and TRBJ2-5, is as follows: GAGVSQSPRYKVTKRGQDVALRCDPISGHVSLYWYRQALGQGPEFLTYFNYEAQQDKSGLPNDRFSAERPEGSISTLTIQRTEQRDSAMYRCASILQGSRQETQYFGPGTRLLVL.

V usage is TRBV28 and J usage is TRBJ1-6, with D perhaps matching TRBD1 (5 bases). CDR1 MDHEN and CDR2 SYDVKM come from the germline V gene. The V gene lost 5 bases and the J gene lost 16 bases, with 15 bases spanning the gap. CDR3 size: 12 residues. DNA of the CDR3: TGTGCCAGCAGTCTCCGACAGAGAAAGCTCCACTTT. Translating it yields CASSLRQRKLHF.

This chain links TRBV18 with TRBJ2-2; 10 bases align to TRBD1. After removal of 3 bases from V and 3 bases from J, the junction contained 1 base not matched to a gene. This CDR3 has 15 amino acids. Germline V lookup: CDR1 KGHSH, CDR2 LQKENI. The CDR3 region has the DNA TGTGCCAGCTCACCGGGACAGGGGTACACCGGGGAGCTGTTTTTT. It yields the protein CASSPGQGYTGELFF.

The chain is built from TRBV7-9 and TRBJ2-2; D might be TRBD1 (5 bases). The germline V and J ends were trimmed by 5 bases and 2 bases, with 9 bases remaining between them. CDR3 length equals 14 residues. In germline, CDR1 is SEHNR, CDR2 FQNEAQ (reference sequence). The CDR3 sequence is CASSGQGNTGELFF. The CDR3, as DNA: TGTGCCAGCAGCGGCCAGGGAAACACCGGGGAGCTGTTTTTT.

J is TRBJ1-6 and V is TRBV6-6; 10 nucleotides agree with TRBD1. The CDR3 length is 16 residues. The J segment lost 10 bases and the V segment lost 4 bases, leaving 10 bases of the junction unmatched. CDR1 and CDR2 (germline): MNHNY, SVGAGI (reference sequence). This chain's CDR3 is CASSWAGTGVDSPLHF. CDR3 in DNA: TGTGCCAGCAGTTGGGCCGGGACAGGGGTTGACTCACCCCTCCACTTT.

The V gene is TRBV7-2, the J gene TRBJ2-7; D is unclear. CDR1 and CDR2 (germline): SGHTA, FQGNSA. Trimming left V 3 bases short and J 7 bases short, with 13 bases between. The CDR3 totals 13 residues. CDR3 sequence (DNA): TGTGCCAGCAGCTTTCCCCCCTCGACGGAGCAGTACTTC. Translated, it gives CASSFPPSTEQYF.

The gene calls are TRBV5-4 and TRBJ2-5; 7 bases are a match to TRBD2. This CDR3 has 15 amino acids. Germline CDR1 and CDR2: SGHNT and YYREEE (reference sequence). Losses at the gene ends were 2 bases for V and 0 bases for J; bases not matched to a gene: 4. CDR3 residues: CASSFWGRDQETQYF. CDR3 DNA: TGTGCCAGCAGCTTTTGGGGGAGGGACCAAGAGACCCAGTACTTC.

The chain recombines TRBV27 with TRBJ1-1; the D gene is possibly TRBD1 (5 bases). There are 15 residues in the CDR3. V shed 0 bases and J shed 6 bases, with 14 bases lying between them. CDR1 MNHEY and CDR2 SMNVEV come from the germline V gene (reference sequence). The CDR3 sequence is CASSLSSGGGSEAFF. CDR3 DNA sequence: TGTGCCAGCAGTTTATCGTCGGGGGGTGGGTCTGAAGCTTTCTTT.

The chain has TRBV6-2 or TRBV6-3 and TRBJ2-1, with D maybe TRBD2 (5 bases). V gave up 2 bases and J gave up 0 bases, with 23 bases separating them. Germline lookup yields CDR1 MNHEY and CDR2 SVGEGT. The CDR3 covers 20 residues. The DNA of the CDR3 is TGTGCCAGCAGTTACCCCACCGATCCCACTGCTAGCCTCTCCTACAATGAGCAGTTCTTC. Protein product: CASSYPTDPTASLSYNEQFF.

The chain is built from TRBV6-4 and TRBJ2-1; 9 bases match TRBD2. This CDR3 contains 15 residues. Looked up from germline, CDR1 is MRHNA and CDR2 is SNTAGT. The ends lost 5 bases at V and 6 bases at J; junction bases unmatched: 8. Here the CDR3 reads CASSTQAGGANEQFF. The CDR3 nucleotides are TGTGCCAGCAGTACCCAGGCGGGAGGGGCCAATGAGCAGTTCTTC.

The chain uses TRBV6-5 and TRBJ1-1; 9 positions agree with TRBD1. The trim removed 0 bases at V and 7 bases at J, leaving 3 bases unmatched. The CDR3 runs 14 residues. The germline V gene encodes CDR1 MNHEY and CDR2 SVGAGI. CDR3 nucleotide sequence: TGTGCCAGCAGTTACTCAGGACAGGGGATTGAAGCTTTCTTT. It specifies CASSYSGQGIEAFF.

This clone is a singleton in its sample. The chain carries TRBV5-1 and TRBJ1-1; tentative D call: TRBD1 (5 bases). Deletions cut 2 bases from V and 1 base from J, with 9 bases between. The CDR3 runs 14 residues. CDR1 is SGHRS, CDR2 YFSETQ, per germline. The CDR3 here is CASSLGHGNTEAFF. CDR3 DNA: TGCGCCAGCAGCTTAGGACACGGGAACACTGAAGCTTTCTTT.

The V gene is TRBV7-9, the J gene TRBJ2-2, with D uncertain. The CDR3 loop spans 15 amino acids. From germline, CDR1 is SEHNR and CDR2 FQNEAQ (reference sequence). V was shortened by 2 bases and J by 4 bases, with 11 bases between the two germline ends. The CDR3 loop reads CASSLLGRVTGELFF. The CDR3 DNA reads TGTGCCAGCAGCTTACTAGGTCGGGTCACCGGGGAGCTGTTTTTT.

The rearrangement links TRBV4-1 to TRBJ2-7; 9 bases map to TRBD2. Germline V gene lookup returns CDR1 MGHRA and CDR2 YSYEKL. There are 15 residues in the CDR3. Trimming cost V 2 bases and J 3 bases; bases outside gene matches: 5. Here the CDR3 DNA reads TGCGCCAGCAGCCAAATTCTAGCGGGAAGCTACGAGCAGTACTTC. It encodes CASSQILAGSYEQYF.

The gene calls are TRBV18 and TRBJ1-3; D unresolved. CDR1 is KGHSH and CDR2 is LQKENI in the germline V gene. V was pared by 1 base and J by 2 bases, with 9 bases between. This CDR3 is built from 15 residues. CDR3 sequence: CASSPRVGAGNTIYF. CDR3 nucleotide sequence: TGTGCCAGCTCACCACGGGTTGGGGCTGGAAACACCATATATTTT.

The chain employs TRBV28 and TRBJ1-1, with D perhaps TRBD1 (5 bases). V lost 4 bases to trimming and J lost 5 bases, with 8 bases between them. This CDR3 has 12 residues. Germline CDR1 and CDR2: MDHEN and SYDVKM. Here the CDR3 DNA reads TGTGCCAGCAGTTACAGGAGGACTGAAGCTTTCTTT. Translated, it gives CASSYRRTEAFF.

The chain combines TRBV13 with TRBJ2-3; TRBD2 agrees at 10 bases. The CDR3 totals 17 residues. Germline trimming cut 3 bases from V and 0 bases from J; bases unmatched to any gene: 6. CDR1 is PRHDT and CDR2 is FYEKMQ in the germline V gene (reference sequence). In DNA form, the CDR3 reads TGTGCCAGCAGCTTTATTACTAGCGGGGTTAGCACAGATACGCAGTATTTT. Translated: CASSFITSGVSTDTQYF.

The rearrangement joins TRBV3-1 (or the pseudogene TRBV3-2) to TRBJ1-5; no reliable D call. CDR1 and CDR2 from the germline V gene are LGHDT and YNNKEL (reference sequence). The V gene lost 3 bases and the J gene lost 0 bases, with 12 bases spanning the gap. The CDR3 runs 16 residues. This CDR3 is CASSHVGVCSNQPQHF. The CDR3 region has the DNA TGTGCCAGCAGCCACGTCGGGGTTTGTAGCAATCAGCCCCAGCATTTT.

V usage is TRBV30 and J usage is TRBJ2-7; weak D call: TRBD1 (6 bases). Trimming left V 8 bases short and J 1 base short, with 15 bases between. The length of the CDR3 is 13 residues. Per the germline V gene, CDR1 is GTSNPN and CDR2 is SVGIG (reference sequence). The CDR3 DNA follows: TGTGCCCTGGAGCCAAGGGGGTCCTACGAGCAGTACTTC. This sequence encodes CALEPRGSYEQYF.